Only a few counts were recorded for the clone carrying this T cell receptor beta chain. Its antigen is not known. Germline lookup yields CDR1 MNHEY and CDR2 SMNVEV (reference sequence). Between the trimmed V and J ends, which lost 6 bases and 10 bases, there was a span of 10 bases. The CDR3 has 11 amino acids. These data belong to a study of cytomegalovirus exposure and HLA in healthy donors. Study-level findings and limits: Productive status was seen about 90% or about 30% of the time for most TCR beta V segments in an earlier analysis.

PCR primers comprised 60 Vbeta and 13 Jbeta primers. Per the authors' pipeline: Approximately 11 million of the about 80 million unique TCR beta chains counted in a later analysis were shared. The assay was immunoSEQ multiplex PCR, and TCRdb's table has in-frame clones only and misses some. V and J calls and clone size follow that table, whereas D and trimming were derived from the DNA. The table lists some 150,000 clones, about 64% of them singletons. Regarding donors, all were healthy bone marrow donors. The TCR originated in a woman aged 25 to 39 in good health and CMV-seropositive. This rearrangement joins TRBV27 to TRBJ2-1; TRBD1 might be the D (6 bases). Sequencing was done on a sample of PBMCs. This CDR3 reads CASRTGREQFF. CDR3 in DNA: TGTGCCAGCAGGACAGGCAGGGAGCAGTTCTTC.